Listed here is a single T cell receptor beta chain. In the study's own analysis: For nucleated cells, counts were estimated from reference gene primer amplification. TCRdb's copy holds only in-frame clones and misses some; the assay was immunoSEQ multiplex PCR. The V and J calls and clone size are taken from that table; D and trimming were inferred from the DNA. The sample lists roughly 100,000 clones, more than 75% occurring once. This sample was taken from a study of blood T cell repertoires in COVID-19. Study-wide context: Researchers got acute and convalescent COVID-19 samples from the United States, Italy and Spain. In each case, the material was cDNA or gDNA derived from T cells, B-cell-depleted T cells, or PBMCs.

Trimming removed 4 bases at V and 8 bases at J, with 11 bases between. The CDR3 consists of 13 residues. The receptor was derived from a human donor in a cohort sampled during active COVID-19. The gene calls are TRBV12-3 or TRBV12-4 and TRBJ1-4; possibly TRBD1 for D (5 bases). The sequencing sample was made of peripheral blood. CDR3 protein: CASSWGGTEKLFF. CDR3 nucleotides: TGTGCCAGCAGTTGGGGGGGTACCGAAAAACTGTTTTTT.